The 6 T cell receptor beta chains below were found in one sample sequenced in a study of OX40 agonist ivuxolimab in advanced cancers. Measured with immunoSEQ multiplex PCR; TCRdb has only the in-frame clones, and not every one. The table includes under 70,000 clones, 75% to 90% detected once. The material was CD4+ or CD8+ T cells sorted from blood, obtained in a trial of the OX40 agonist ivuxolimab. The receptor source for this set is an adult with an advanced solid tumor such as melanoma, head and neck, liver or kidney cancer.

The J gene is TRBJ2-7, the V gene TRBV5-6; the D is unclear. Germline CDR1 reads SGHDT; CDR2 reads YYEEEE. The CDR3 consists of 11 residues. Between the trimmed V and J ends, which lost 4 bases and 8 bases, there was a span of 10 bases. CDR3 in amino acids: CASSVAGQQYF. CDR3 coding DNA: TGTGCCAGCAGCGTAGCCGGGCAGCAGTACTTC.

The table lists this clone with a count of one. The chain's CDR3 is CASSLAGVETQYF. For the CDR3, the DNA is TGTGCCAGCAGCTTAGCGGGAGTAGAGACCCAGTACTTC. V and J are TRBV7-9 and TRBJ2-5; possibly TRBD2 for D (5 bases). The ends were cut back, 0 bases at V and 4 bases at J, with 6 bases in the middle. The CDR3 runs 13 residues. Germline CDR1 and CDR2: SEHNR and FQNEAQ (reference sequence). The variable domain in full, with the rest retrieved from reference TRBV7-9 and TRBJ2-5, is DTGVSQNPRHKITKRGQNVTFRCDPISEHNRLYWYRQTLGQGPEFLTYFQNEAQLEKSRLLSDRFSAERPKGSFSTLEIQRTEQGDSAMYLCASSLAGVETQYFGPGTRLLVL.

The rearrangement uses TRBV28 and TRBJ1-3; perhaps TRBD1 as D (6 bases). Deletions cut 8 bases from V and 7 bases from J, with 9 bases between. Per germline, CDR1 MDHEN and CDR2 SYDVKM. The CDR3 length is 11 residues. CDR3 region: CASRGGNTIYF. The CDR3 nucleotides read TGTGCCAGCCGAGGGGGGAACACCATATATTTT.

The V call is TRBV20-1, the J call TRBJ2-3; a possible D gene is TRBD2 (6 bases). This CDR3 has 11 residues. Per the germline V gene, CDR1 is DFQATT and CDR2 is SNEGSKA (reference sequence). Trimming took off 2 bases at V and 6 bases at J, with 6 bases between the two ends. The CDR3 coding sequence is TGCAGTGCTAGACTAGCGGATACGCAGTATTTT. Translating it yields CSARLADTQYF.

This rearrangement joins TRBV6-1 to TRBJ2-5; D unclear. V was pared by 1 base and J by 5 bases, with 11 bases between. The germline V gene has CDR1 MNHNS and CDR2 SASEGT. The CDR3 has 14 residues. CDR3: CASSEGPGAETQYF. The CDR3 DNA is TGTGCCAGCAGTGAAGGACCCGGTGCGGAGACCCAGTACTTC.

As for this clone: The sample contains more than one DNA sequence encoding this CDR3. This chain uses TRBV6-5 with TRBJ1-5; D is perhaps TRBD1 (6 bases). The CDR3 runs 15 residues. Trimming pared 0 bases from V and 5 bases from J, leaving 11 bases between. Per the germline V gene, CDR1 is MNHEY and CDR2 is SVGAGI. The DNA of the CDR3 is TGTGCCAGCAGTTACTCGAGAGGGGGAGATCAGCCCCAGCATTTT. This sequence encodes CASSYSRGGDQPQHF.